Presented here are 4 T cell receptor beta chains from one specimen sequenced in a study of T cell responses to AZD1222 COVID-19 vaccine. Some clones are missing from TCRdb's copy, which holds only in-frame ones; the method was immunoSEQ multiplex PCR. In all, the sample yields about 140,000 clones. The source material was peripheral blood. All receptors come from an adult in good health.

The chain links TRBV28 to TRBJ1-2; 7 nucleotides match TRBD1. The CDR3 loop spans 15 amino acids. J gave up 8 bases and V 2 bases, and 11 bases lay outside the gene matches. Germline loops: CDR1 MDHEN, CDR2 SYDVKM. The CDR3 DNA follows: TGTGCCAGCAGTTTAGAGGTCAGGGGGACAAGAGGCTACACCTTC. Amino acid sequence: CASSLEVRGTRGYTF.

The rearrangement joins TRBV6-5 to TRBJ2-2, with a weak D call TRBD1 (7 bases). Trimming took 7 bases from V and 3 from J, leaving 12 bases between them. Germline values: CDR1 MNHEY, CDR2 SVGAGI. The CDR3 has 14 amino acids. The CDR3 spells CASNRRGDTGELFF. The CDR3 bases are TGTGCCAGCAATCGCAGGGGGGACACCGGGGAGCTGTTTTTT.

The V call is TRBV30, the J call TRBJ2-5, with 9 bases fitting TRBD2. V lost 0 bases and J lost 2; bases outside the gene matches: 4. The CDR3 length is 15 residues. CDR1 is GTSNPN and CDR2 is SVGIG in the germline V gene (reference sequence). CDR3 residues: CAWSVVAGAQETQYF. The CDR3 DNA sequence: TGTGCCTGGAGTGTAGTAGCGGGGGCGCAAGAGACCCAGTACTTC. The full variable domain, with the rest looked up from reference TRBV30 and TRBJ2-5, is SQTIHQWPATLVQPVGSPLSLECTVEGTSNPNLYWYRQAAGRGLQLLFYSVGIGQISSEVPQNLSASRPQDRQFILSSKKLLLSDSGFYLCAWSVVAGAQETQYFGPGTRLLVL.

V is TRBV9 and J is TRBJ1-4; a possible D gene is TRBD1 (5 bases). Germline V gene data show CDR1 as SGDLS and CDR2 as YYNGEE. Trimming shortened V by 0 bases and J by 5 bases, and 17 bases separated the two germline ends. The CDR3 runs to 17 residues. The CDR3 region has the DNA TGTGCCAGCAGCGTAGGGGCAGGGCGCGCAGAGAATGAAAAACTGTTTTTT. Its translation is CASSVGAGRAENEKLFF.